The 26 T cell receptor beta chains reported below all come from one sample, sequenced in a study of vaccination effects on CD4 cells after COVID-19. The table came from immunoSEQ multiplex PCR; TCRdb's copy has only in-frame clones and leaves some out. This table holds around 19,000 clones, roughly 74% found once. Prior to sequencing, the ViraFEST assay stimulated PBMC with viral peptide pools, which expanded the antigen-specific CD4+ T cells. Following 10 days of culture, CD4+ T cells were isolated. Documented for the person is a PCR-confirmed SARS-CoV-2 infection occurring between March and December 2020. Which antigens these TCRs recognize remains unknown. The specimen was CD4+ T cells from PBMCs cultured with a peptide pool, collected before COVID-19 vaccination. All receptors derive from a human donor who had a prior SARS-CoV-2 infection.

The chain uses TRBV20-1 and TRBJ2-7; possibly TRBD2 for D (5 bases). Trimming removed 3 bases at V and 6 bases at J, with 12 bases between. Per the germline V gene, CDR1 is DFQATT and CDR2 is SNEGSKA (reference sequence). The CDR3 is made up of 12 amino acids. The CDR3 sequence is CSASRDGAEQYF. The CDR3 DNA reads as TGCAGTGCTAGTCGGGATGGAGCCGAGCAGTACTTC.

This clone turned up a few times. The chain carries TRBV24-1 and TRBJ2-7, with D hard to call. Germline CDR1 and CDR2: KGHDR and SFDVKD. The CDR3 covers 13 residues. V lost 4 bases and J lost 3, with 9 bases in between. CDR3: CATSDPVSYEQYF. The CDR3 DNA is TGTGCCACCAGTGACCCAGTAAGCTACGAGCAGTACTTC.

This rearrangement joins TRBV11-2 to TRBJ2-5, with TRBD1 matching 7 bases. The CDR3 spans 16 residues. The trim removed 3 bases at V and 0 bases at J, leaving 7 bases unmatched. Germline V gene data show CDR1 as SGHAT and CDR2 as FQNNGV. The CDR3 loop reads CASSFVTGAYQETQYF. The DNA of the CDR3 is TGTGCCAGCAGCTTCGTAACAGGGGCTTACCAAGAGACCCAGTACTTC.

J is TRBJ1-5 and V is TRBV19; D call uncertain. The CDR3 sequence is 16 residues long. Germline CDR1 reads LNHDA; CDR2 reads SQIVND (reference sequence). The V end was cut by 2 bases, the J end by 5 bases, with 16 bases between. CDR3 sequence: CASSIIVPGNYQPQHF. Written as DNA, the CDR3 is TGTGCCAGTAGTATAATTGTCCCTGGGAATTATCAGCCCCAGCATTTT. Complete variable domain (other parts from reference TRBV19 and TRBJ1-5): DGGITQSPKYLFRKEGQNVTLSCEQNLNHDAMYWYRQDPGQGLRLIYYSQIVNDFQKGDIAEGYSVSREKKESFPLTVTSAQKNPTAFYLCASSIIVPGNYQPQHFGDGTRLSIL.

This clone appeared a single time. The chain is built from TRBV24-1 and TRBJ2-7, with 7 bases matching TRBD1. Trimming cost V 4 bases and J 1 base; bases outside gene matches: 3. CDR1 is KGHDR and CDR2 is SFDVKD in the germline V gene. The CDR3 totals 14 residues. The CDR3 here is CATSEAGGSYEQYF. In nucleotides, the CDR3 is TGTGCCACCAGTGAAGCAGGGGGATCCTACGAGCAGTACTTC.

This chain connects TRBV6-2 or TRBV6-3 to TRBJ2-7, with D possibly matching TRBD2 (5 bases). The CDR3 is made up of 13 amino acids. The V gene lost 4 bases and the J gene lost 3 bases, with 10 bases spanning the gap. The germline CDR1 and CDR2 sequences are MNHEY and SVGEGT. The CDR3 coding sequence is TGTGCCAGCAGTTTCGGACTTGTCTACGAGCAGTACTTC. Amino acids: CASSFGLVYEQYF.

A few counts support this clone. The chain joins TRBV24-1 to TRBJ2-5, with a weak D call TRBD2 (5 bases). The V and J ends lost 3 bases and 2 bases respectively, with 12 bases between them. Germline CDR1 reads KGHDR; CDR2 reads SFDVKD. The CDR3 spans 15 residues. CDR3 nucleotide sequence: TGTGCCACCAGTGATCCCGGACGGGGTCAAGAGACCCAGTACTTC. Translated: CATSDPGRGQETQYF.

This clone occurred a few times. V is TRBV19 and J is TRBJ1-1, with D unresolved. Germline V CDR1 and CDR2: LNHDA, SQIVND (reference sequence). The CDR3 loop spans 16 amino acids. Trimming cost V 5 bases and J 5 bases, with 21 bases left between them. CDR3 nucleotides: TGTGCCAGTAGTCCCCCGGGTCTAAGCGGAGTAACTGAAGCTTTCTTT. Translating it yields CASSPPGLSGVTEAFF.

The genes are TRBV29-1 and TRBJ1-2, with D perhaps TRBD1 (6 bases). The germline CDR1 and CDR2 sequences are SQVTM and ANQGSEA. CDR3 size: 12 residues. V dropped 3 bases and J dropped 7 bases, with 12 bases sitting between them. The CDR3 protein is CSVDPGAGGYTF. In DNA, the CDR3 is TGCAGCGTTGACCCGGGGGCGGGTGGCTACACCTTC.

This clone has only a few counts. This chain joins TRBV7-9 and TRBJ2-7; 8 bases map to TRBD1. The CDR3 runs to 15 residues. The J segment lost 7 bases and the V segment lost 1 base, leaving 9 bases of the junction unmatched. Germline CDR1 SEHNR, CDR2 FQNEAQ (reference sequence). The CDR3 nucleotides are TGTGCCAGCAGCTTAGGGTCAGGGGGCGCGGGGGAGCAGTACTTC. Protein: CASSLGSGGAGEQYF. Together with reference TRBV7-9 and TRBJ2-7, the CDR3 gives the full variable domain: DTGVSQNPRHKITKRGQNVTFRCDPISEHNRLYWYRQTLGQGPEFLTYFQNEAQLEKSRLLSDRFSAERPKGSFSTLEIQRTEQGDSAMYLCASSLGSGGAGEQYFGPGTRLTVT.

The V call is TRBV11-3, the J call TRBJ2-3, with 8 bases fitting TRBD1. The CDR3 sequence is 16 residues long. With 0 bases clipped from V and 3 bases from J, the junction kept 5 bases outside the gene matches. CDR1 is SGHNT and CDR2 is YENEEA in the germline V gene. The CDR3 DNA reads TGTGCCAGCAGCTTAGATCCCCAGGGGGCAACAGATACGCAGTATTTT. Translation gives CASSLDPQGATDTQYF.

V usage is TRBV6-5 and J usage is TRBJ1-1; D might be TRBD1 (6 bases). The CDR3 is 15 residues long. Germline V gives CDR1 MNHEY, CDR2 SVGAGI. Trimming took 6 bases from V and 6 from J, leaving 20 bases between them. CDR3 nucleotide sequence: TGTGCCAGCAGACGAACACGGCAAGGGGGACCTGAAGCTTTCTTT. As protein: CASRRTRQGGPEAFF.

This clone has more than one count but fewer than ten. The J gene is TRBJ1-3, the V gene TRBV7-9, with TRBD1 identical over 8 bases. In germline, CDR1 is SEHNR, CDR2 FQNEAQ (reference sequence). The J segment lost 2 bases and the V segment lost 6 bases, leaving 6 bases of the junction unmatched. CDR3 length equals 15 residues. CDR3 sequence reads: CASSRTDRAGNTIYF. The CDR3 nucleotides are TGTGCCAGCAGTCGAACGGACAGGGCTGGAAACACCATATATTTT.

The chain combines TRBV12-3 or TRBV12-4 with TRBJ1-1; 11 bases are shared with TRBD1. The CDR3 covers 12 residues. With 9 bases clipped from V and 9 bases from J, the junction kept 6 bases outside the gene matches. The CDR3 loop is CASSGTGGKAFF. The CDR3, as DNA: TGTGCCAGTTCCGGGACAGGGGGTAAAGCTTTCTTT.

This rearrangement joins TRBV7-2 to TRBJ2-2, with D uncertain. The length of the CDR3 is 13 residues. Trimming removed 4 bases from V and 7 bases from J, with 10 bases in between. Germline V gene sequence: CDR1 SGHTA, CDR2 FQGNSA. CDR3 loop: CASSSRMGGELFF. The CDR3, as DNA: TGTGCCAGCAGCTCACGCATGGGCGGGGAGCTGTTTTTT.

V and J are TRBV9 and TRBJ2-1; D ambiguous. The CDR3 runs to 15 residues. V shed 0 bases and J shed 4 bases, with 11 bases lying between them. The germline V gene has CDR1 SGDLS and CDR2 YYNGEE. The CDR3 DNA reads TGTGCCAGCAGCGTAGCGGTTTTGGCTTACAATGAGCAGTTCTTC. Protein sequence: CASSVAVLAYNEQFF. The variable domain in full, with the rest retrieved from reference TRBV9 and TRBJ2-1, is DSGVTQTPKHLITATGQRVTLRCSPRSGDLSVYWYQQSLDQGLQFLIQYYNGEERAKGNILERFSAQQFPDLHSELNLSSLELGDSALYFCASSVAVLAYNEQFFGPGTRLTVL.

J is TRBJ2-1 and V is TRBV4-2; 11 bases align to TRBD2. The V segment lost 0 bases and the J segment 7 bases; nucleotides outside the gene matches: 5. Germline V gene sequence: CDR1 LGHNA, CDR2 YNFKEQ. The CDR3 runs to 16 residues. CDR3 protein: CASSQDLAGGWNEQFF. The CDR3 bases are TGTGCCAGCAGCCAAGACTTAGCGGGAGGGTGGAATGAGCAGTTCTTC.

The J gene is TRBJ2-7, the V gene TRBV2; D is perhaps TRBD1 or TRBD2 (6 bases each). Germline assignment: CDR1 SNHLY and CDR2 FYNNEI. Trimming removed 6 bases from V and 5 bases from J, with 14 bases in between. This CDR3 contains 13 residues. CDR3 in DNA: TGTGCCAGCAGGAGTGGGGGGCGGAACGAGCAGTACTTC. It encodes CASRSGGRNEQYF.

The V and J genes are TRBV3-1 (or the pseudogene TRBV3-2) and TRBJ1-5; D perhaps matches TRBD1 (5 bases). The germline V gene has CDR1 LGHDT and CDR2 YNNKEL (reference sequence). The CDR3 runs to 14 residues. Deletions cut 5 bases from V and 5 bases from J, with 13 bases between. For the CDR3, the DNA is TGTGCCAGCAGCGGTAAGGGGTATGATCAGCCCCAGCATTTT. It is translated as CASSGKGYDQPQHF.

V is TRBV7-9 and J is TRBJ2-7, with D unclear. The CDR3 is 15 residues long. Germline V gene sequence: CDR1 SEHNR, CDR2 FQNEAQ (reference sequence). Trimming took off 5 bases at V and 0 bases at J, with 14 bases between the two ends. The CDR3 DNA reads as TGTGCCAGCAGCGCCGCAGATATGTTCTCCTACGAGCAGTACTTC. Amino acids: CASSAADMFSYEQYF.

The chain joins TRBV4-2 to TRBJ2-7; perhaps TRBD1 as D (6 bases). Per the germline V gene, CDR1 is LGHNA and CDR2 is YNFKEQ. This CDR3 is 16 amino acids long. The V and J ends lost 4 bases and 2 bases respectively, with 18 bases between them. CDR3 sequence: CASSLGATGGAYEQYF. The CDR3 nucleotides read TGTGCCAGCAGCCTTGGGGCGACAGGCGGTGCCTACGAGCAGTACTTC.

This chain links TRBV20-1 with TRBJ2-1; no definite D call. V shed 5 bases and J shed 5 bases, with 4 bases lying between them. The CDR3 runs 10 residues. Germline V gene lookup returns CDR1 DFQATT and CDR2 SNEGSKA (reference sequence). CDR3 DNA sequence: TGCAGTGCTCACGACAATGAGCAGTTCTTC. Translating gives CSAHDNEQFF.

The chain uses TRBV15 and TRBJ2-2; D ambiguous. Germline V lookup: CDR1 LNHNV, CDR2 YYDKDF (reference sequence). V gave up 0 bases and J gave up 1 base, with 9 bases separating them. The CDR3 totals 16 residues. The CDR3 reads CATSRDRLVNTGELFF. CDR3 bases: TGTGCCACCAGCAGAGACAGGCTAGTGAACACCGGGGAGCTGTTTTTT.

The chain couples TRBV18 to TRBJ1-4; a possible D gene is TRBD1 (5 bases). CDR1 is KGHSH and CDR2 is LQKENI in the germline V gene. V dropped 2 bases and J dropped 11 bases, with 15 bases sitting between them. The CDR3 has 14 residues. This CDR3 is CASSPGTQADKLFF. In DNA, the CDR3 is TGTGCCAGCTCACCAGGGACCCAAGCAGATAAACTGTTTTTT.

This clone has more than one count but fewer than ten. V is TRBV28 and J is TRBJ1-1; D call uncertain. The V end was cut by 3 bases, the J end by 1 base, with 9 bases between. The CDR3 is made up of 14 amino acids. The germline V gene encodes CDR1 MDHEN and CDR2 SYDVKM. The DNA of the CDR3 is TGTGCCAGCAGTTTGGGCACATCGAACACTGAAGCTTTCTTT. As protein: CASSLGTSNTEAFF.

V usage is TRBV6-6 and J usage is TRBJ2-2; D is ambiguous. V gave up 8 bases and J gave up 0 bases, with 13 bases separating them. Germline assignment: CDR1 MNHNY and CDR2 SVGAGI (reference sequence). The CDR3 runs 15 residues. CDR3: CASSWIPANTGELFF. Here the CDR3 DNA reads TGTGCCAGCTCATGGATACCTGCGAACACCGGGGAGCTGTTTTTT.